These 8 T cell receptor beta chains originate from one sample sequenced in a study of cytomegalovirus exposure and HLA in healthy donors. It was with 60 Vbeta and 13 Jbeta primers that the PCR ran. The table came from immunoSEQ multiplex PCR; TCRdb's copy has only in-frame clones and leaves some out. The sample consists of more than 150,000 clones, around 84% of them appearing once. The material sequenced was PBMCs. All receptors derive from a girl aged 2 to 10 in good health and CMV-seropositive.

J is TRBJ2-7 and V is TRBV6-5; 9 nucleotides align to TRBD1. J gave up 3 bases and V 5 bases, and 5 bases lay outside the gene matches. This CDR3 is built from 14 residues. Looked up from germline, CDR1 is MNHEY and CDR2 is SVGAGI. The CDR3, as DNA: TGTGCCAGCAGTACCGGGACAGGGCGCTACGAGCAGTACTTC. Its protein product is CASSTGTGRYEQYF.

V usage is TRBV5-1 and J usage is TRBJ1-3, with D hard to call. V gave up 3 bases and J gave up 0 bases, with 16 bases separating them. This CDR3 is built from 17 residues. In germline, CDR1 is SGHRS, CDR2 YFSETQ. This CDR3 reads CASSWSGNPLSGNTIYF. The CDR3 region has the DNA TGCGCCAGCAGCTGGTCCGGGAACCCACTCTCTGGAAACACCATATATTTT.

The chain has TRBV6-5 and TRBJ2-5, with D maybe TRBD1 (5 bases). The J call is doubtful: the DNA matches TRBJ2-7 better. Germline V gene sequence: CDR1 MNHEY, CDR2 SVGAGI. The CDR3 contains 13 residues. CDR3 in amino acids: CASSFPQGGEQYF. CDR3 DNA sequence: TGTGCCAGCAGTTTCCCTCAGGGCGGCGAGCAGTACTTC.

The rearrangement joins TRBV29-1 to TRBJ1-2; 9 nucleotides align to TRBD1. Germline V CDR1 and CDR2: SQVTM, ANQGSEA. CDR3 length: 12 amino acids. V trimming: 5 bases; J trimming: 5 bases; junction bases outside the gene matches: 3. The CDR3 loop is CSVRTGAYGYTF. The CDR3 coding sequence is TGCAGCGTTAGGACAGGGGCTTATGGCTACACCTTC.

This clone was observed a few times. The rearrangement links TRBV6-6 to TRBJ1-5; D remains unclear. The CDR3 consists of 14 residues. Germline CDR1 and CDR2: MNHNY and SVGAGI (reference sequence). V was cut by 1 base and J by 4 bases, with 8 bases left in between. The CDR3 DNA reads as TGTGCCAGCAGTTACTTCGCGCGGAATCAGCCCCAGCATTTT. This gives the protein CASSYFARNQPQHF.

The chain joins TRBV5-1 to TRBJ2-5, with 8 bases matching TRBD2. The CDR3 has 18 residues. CDR1 and CDR2 (germline): SGHRS, YFSETQ. V was clipped by 3 bases and J by 3 bases; unmatched bases: 16. CDR3 protein: CASSYGRTGGLSEETQYF. CDR3 nucleotide sequence: TGCGCCAGCAGCTATGGGAGGACGGGAGGGCTCTCGGAAGAGACCCAGTACTTC. Using reference TRBV5-1 and TRBJ2-5 for the parts outside the CDR3, the full variable domain is KAGVTQTPRYLIKTRGQQVTLSCSPISGHRSVSWYQQTPGQGLQFLFEYFSETQRNKGNFPGRFSGRQFSNSRSEMNVSTLELGDSALYLCASSYGRTGGLSEETQYFGPGTRLLVL.

This clone has more than one count but fewer than ten. The chain recombines TRBV30 with TRBJ1-1; a possible D gene is TRBD1 (6 bases). The length of the CDR3 is 12 residues. The V and J ends lost 6 bases and 3 bases respectively, with 11 bases between them. The V gene's germline CDR1 is GTSNPN and CDR2 SVGIG (reference sequence). DNA for the CDR3: TGTGCCTGCTCAGGGGTCCACACTGAAGCTTTCTTT. Translation: CACSGVHTEAFF.

V and J are TRBV5-4 and TRBJ2-3; TRBD2 might be the D (5 bases). Germline V lookup: CDR1 SGHNT, CDR2 YYREEE (reference sequence). Trimming removed 4 bases from V and 7 bases from J, with 10 bases in between. The CDR3 covers 12 residues. Here the CDR3 reads CASSGSTNTQYF. The CDR3 nucleotides are TGTGCCAGCAGCGGGAGTACGAATACGCAGTATTTT.